One sample yielded the 10 T cell receptor beta chains listed below, sequenced in a study of CD8 T cells in ankylosing spondylitis. These receptors' targets are unknown. One entry per CDR3 protein results from TCRdb running MiXCR on the 5' RACE reads. This sample has tens of thousands of distinct CDR3 sequences, with about 9% found just once. The study, taken as a whole, reports: A TCR beta motif of fewer than ten highly homologous variants seemed to mark ankylosing spondylitis blood.

The sequenced sample consisted of blood, either unsorted or a sorted T cell fraction (not recorded which). The source of these receptors is a male donor with ankylosing spondylitis.

This clonotype was picked up many times. The chain uses TRBV5-1 and TRBJ1-1; 9 nucleotides agree with TRBD1. V lost 2 bases and J lost 6; bases outside the gene matches: 8. There are 15 residues in the CDR3. Germline lookup yields CDR1 SGHRS and CDR2 YFSETQ. CDR3 nucleotides: TGCGCCAGCAGCTTCCTGACAGGGGGGGGCTCTGAAGCTTTCTTT. Amino acid sequence: CASSFLTGGGSEAFF. The full variable domain, in which reference TRBV5-1 and TRBJ1-1 provide the parts outside the CDR3, is KAGVTQTPRYLIKTRGQQVTLSCSPISGHRSVSWYQQTPGQGLQFLFEYFSETQRNKGNFPGRFSGRQFSNSRSEMNVSTLELGDSALYLCASSFLTGGGSEAFFGQGTRLTVV.

V and J are TRBV21-1 and TRBJ2-7; TRBD1 is the table's D call and was not checked against the DNA. TRBV21-1 counts as a pseudogene. The CDR3 is 16 residues long. The CDR3 DNA reads TGTGCCAGCAGCAAAGCGCGGGGCGGCCCCCATGGGGAGCAGTACGTC. This translates into CASSKARGGPHGEQYV.

This clonotype was seen many times. The chain carries TRBV7-8 and TRBJ2-2, with 7 bases lining up with TRBD1. V gave up 4 bases and J gave up 13 bases; unmatched junction bases: 6. CDR1 and CDR2 from the germline V gene are SGHVS and FQNEAQ. The CDR3 length is 12 residues. The CDR3, as DNA: TGTGCCAGCAGCTCACCACAGGGGTTGCTGTTTTTT. It yields the protein CASSSPQGLLFF.

This clonotype was seen many times. This chain connects TRBV12-3 or TRBV12-4 to TRBJ2-2; 8 bases fit TRBD2. V lost 4 bases and J lost 0; bases outside the gene matches: 19. There are 21 residues in the CDR3. The CDR3 reads CASSWPGTSSRAIPNTGELFF. The CDR3 DNA sequence: TGTGCCAGCAGTTGGCCCGGGACTAGTAGCAGAGCGATTCCGAACACCGGGGAGCTGTTTTTT.

In this sample, this clonotype turned up a few times. The V call is TRBV11-2, the J call TRBJ1-4; 9 bases map to TRBD1. CDR3 length equals 15 residues. V lost 3 bases to trimming and J lost 8 bases; unmatched junction nucleotides: 7. Germline-derived CDR1 and CDR2 are SGHAT and FQNNGV. CDR3 sequence (DNA): TGTGCCAGCAGCTTGATGGGACAGGGCCGGGAAAAACTGTTTTTT. This encodes CASSLMGQGREKLFF.

This clonotype came up a few times. The genes are TRBV7-9 and TRBJ2-7; D may be TRBD1 or TRBD2 (6 bases each). Deletions cut 4 bases from V and 6 bases from J, with 13 bases between. The CDR3 totals 13 residues. Germline lookup yields CDR1 SEHNR and CDR2 FQNEAQ (reference sequence). The CDR3 bases are TGTGCCAGCAGCTCGACGGGGGCCTTCGAGCAGTACTTC. Residues: CASSSTGAFEQYF. Based on the CDR3 plus reference TRBV7-9 and TRBJ2-7, the full variable domain is DTGVSQNPRHKITKRGQNVTFRCDPISEHNRLYWYRQTLGQGPEFLTYFQNEAQLEKSRLLSDRFSAERPKGSFSTLEIQRTEQGDSAMYLCASSSTGAFEQYFGPGTRLTVT.

This clonotype was seen many times. V usage is TRBV12-3 or TRBV12-4 and J usage is TRBJ1-2; D perhaps matches TRBD1 (5 bases). With 4 bases removed from V and 4 bases from J, the gap between germline ends came to 13 bases. The CDR3 has 14 residues. DNA of the CDR3: TGTGCCAGCAGTTCCCAGGGAGATCGCTATGGCTACACCTTC. It specifies CASSSQGDRYGYTF.

The chain joins TRBV6-4 to TRBJ2-2; 9 nucleotides align to TRBD2. Germline V gene sequence: CDR1 MRHNA, CDR2 SNTAGT. CDR3 length: 15 residues. V trimming: 4 bases; J trimming: 5 bases; junction bases outside the gene matches: 5. CDR3 DNA sequence: TGTGCCAGCAGTGCGGCGGGAGGGTCGACCGGGGAGCTGTTTTTT. Translating it yields CASSAAGGSTGELFF.

The chain links TRBV12-3 or TRBV12-4 to TRBJ2-5; 7 nucleotides line up with TRBD1. The CDR3 is 13 amino acids. V lost 6 bases to trimming and J lost 2 bases; unmatched junction nucleotides: 3. The CDR3 sequence: CASSPGQQETQYF. The CDR3, as DNA: TGTGCCAGCAGCCCGGGACAGCAAGAGACCCAGTACTTC.

This clonotype was seen ten or more times. The chain links TRBV12-3 or TRBV12-4 to TRBJ1-2, with D perhaps matching TRBD1 (6 bases). Between the trimmed V and J ends, which lost 5 bases and 5 bases, there was a span of 12 bases. The CDR3 extends over 13 amino acids. The DNA for the CDR3 is TGTGCCAGCAGTGCGGACAGTATGTATGGCTACACCTTC. Its translation: CASSADSMYGYTF.